The entry that follows covers one T cell receptor beta chain sequence. The data derive from a study of blood T cells in healthy people across ages. The use of a sample-barcoded 5' primer and a J-beta primer mix characterized a second PCR of about 7 to 12 cycles. TCRdb itself ran the 5' RACE reads through MiXCR, one entry per CDR3 protein. The profile shows some 930,000 distinct CDR3 sequences, about 28% of them singletons. These sequences were also reported in another study, on T cells of mothers and their children. That study adds: With unrelated pairs as the comparison, related mother-child pairs had a slightly higher overlap that was not significant.

The source material was blood. This TCR came from a woman in her thirties or forties in good health.

CDR3 DNA sequence: TGTGCCAGCAGTCAGCCGGACCTGAACACTGAAGCTTTCTTT. Its protein is CASSQPDLNTEAFF. The chain couples TRBV12-3 or TRBV12-4 to TRBJ1-1; D gene ambiguous. The V gene lost 5 bases and the J gene lost 0 bases, with 10 bases spanning the gap. The CDR3 consists of 14 residues.